Listed below are T cell receptor beta chains from one sample, sequenced in a study of T-cell reconstitution after alpha-beta-depleted transplantation in children. TCRdb ran MiXCR on the PCR reads and lists one entry per CDR3 protein. The table shows about 200,000 distinct CDR3 sequences, with roughly 6.3% occurring only once. The sample was PBMCs, taken before TCRalphabeta/CD19-depleted stem cell transplant. Receptor source: a girl less than two years old with combined immunodeficiency, due to receive a stem cell transplant. The conserved cysteine and the conserved F or W are not part of the CDR3 here.

v_call	cdr3_length	j_call	cdr3_aa
TRBV28	12	TRBJ1-5	ASSLGTGVKPQH
TRBV5-1	13	TRBJ1-5	ASSPDPGGGQPQH
TRBV9	12	TRBJ2-1	ASSPGLAVSEQF
TRBV6-5	16	TRBJ2-1	ASSLTPSGRAFYNEQF
TRBV29-1	11	TRBJ2-7	SVEVLGRGEQY
TRBV20-1	10	TRBJ1-2	SAGRDRLGYT
TRBV7-9	13	TRBJ2-3	ASSGPGNRADTQY
TRBV5-1	11	TRBJ2-2	ASSLAGFRELF
TRBV7-2	15	TRBJ1-2	ASRIYSTGGAGYGYT
TRBV5-1	15	TRBJ1-2	ASSLAGDRRRSNGYT
TRBV4-1	16	TRBJ1-5	ASSQDLRSGQGTQPQH
TRBV20-1	11	TRBJ2-5	SARTSGRETQY
TRBV3-1	12	TRBJ2-3	ASSQGLVGDTQY
TRBV12-3/TRBV12-4	13	TRBJ2-4	ASSLGIFSKNIQY
TRBV5-1	19	TRBJ2-2	ASSAPGTSGGAIWTAGELF
TRBV13	12	TRBJ2-7	ASSLRTSIEGQY
TRBV5-1	12	TRBJ2-3	ASSLRTSTDTQY
TRBV6-2/TRBV6-3	9	TRBJ2-1	ASSPGLEQF
TRBV29-1	11	TRBJ1-5	SARQGDNQPQH
TRBV5-5	12	TRBJ1-1	ASNLGQLYTEAF
TRBV12-3/TRBV12-4	13	TRBJ1-1	ASKFVGQGDTEAF
TRBV7-3	13	TRBJ2-1	ASSSPGQRYNEQF
TRBV6-5	13	TRBJ2-7	ASSYQGQGGYEQY
TRBV20-1	13	TRBJ2-7	SAISGQQRFYEQY
TRBV10-3	13	TRBJ2-7	AISPEPRGTWEQY
TRBV20-1	11	TRBJ2-7	SASSWDSYEQY
TRBV3-1	13	TRBJ2-7	AICGRDRGIYEQY
TRBV6-5	13	TRBJ2-3	ASSPFSGLRDTQY
TRBV18	15	TRBJ2-1	ASSPPGGFPSYNEQF
TRBV28	9	TRBJ1-5	ASNRGQPQH
TRBV18	12	TRBJ2-3	ASSARGGTDTQY
TRBV4-2	13	TRBJ1-3	ASSQDRVSGNTIY
TRBV11-1	17	TRBJ2-3	ASTLTPGLAGKNTDTQY
TRBV14	14	TRBJ2-7	ASSQDMALVGNEQY